The 10 T cell receptor beta chains in this list originate from one sample, sequenced in a study of identical twins. TCRdb independently ran MiXCR on the 5' RACE reads; one entry per CDR3 protein. The sample lists around 1.7 million distinct CDR3 sequences; 32% were seen once. The source material was cord blood. The receptors here all came from a newborn girl in good health.

The rearrangement joins TRBV27 to TRBJ2-7, with 10 bases lining up with TRBD1. V trimming: 6 bases; J trimming: 3 bases; junction bases outside the gene matches: 5. The germline gives CDR1 MNHEY, CDR2 SMNVEV (reference sequence). This CDR3 spans 14 amino acids. CDR3 coding DNA: TGTGCCAGCAGCCCGACAGGGGGCGGCTACGAGCAGTACTTC. This encodes CASSPTGGGYEQYF.

V usage is TRBV20-1 and J usage is TRBJ1-6; no clear D gene. V dropped 0 bases and J dropped 0 bases, with 12 bases sitting between them. CDR3 size: 17 residues. Germline V gene sequence: CDR1 DFQATT, CDR2 SNEGSKA (reference sequence). The CDR3 is CSARDRYSSSYNSPLHF. Written as DNA, the CDR3 is TGCAGTGCTAGAGATAGATACTCGAGCTCCTATAATTCACCCCTCCACTTT.

This clonotype was seen only a few times. The chain joins TRBV27 to TRBJ2-5; perhaps TRBD2 as D (6 bases). The CDR3 loop spans 14 amino acids. Trimming took 5 bases from V and 2 from J, leaving 12 bases between them. Germline lookup yields CDR1 MNHEY and CDR2 SMNVEV (reference sequence). The CDR3: CASSTPGLQETQYF. The CDR3 DNA reads as TGTGCCAGCAGTACTCCGGGACTTCAAGAGACCCAGTACTTC.

Only a few counts were recorded for this clonotype. The chain employs TRBV5-1 and TRBJ1-2; D is ambiguous. Deletions cut 2 bases from V and 2 bases from J, with 10 bases between. The CDR3 runs 14 residues. Germline values: CDR1 SGHRS, CDR2 YFSETQ. The CDR3 DNA sequence: TGCGCCAGCAGCTTCTCAATTATCAACTATGGCTACACCTTC. Encoded protein: CASSFSIINYGYTF.

This clonotype was counted a few times. The chain uses TRBV2 and TRBJ2-1; 11 bases map to TRBD2. CDR3 length equals 16 residues. Germline assignment: CDR1 SNHLY and CDR2 FYNNEI. Germline trimming cut 6 bases from V and 0 bases from J; bases unmatched to any gene: 4. The DNA of the CDR3 is TGTGCCAGCAGGACTAGCGGGACGAGCTCCTACAATGAGCAGTTCTTC. This codes for CASRTSGTSSYNEQFF.

This clonotype has only a few counts. J is TRBJ1-5 and V is TRBV6-1; a weak D match, TRBD1 (6 bases). The CDR3 is 16 amino acids. V lost 3 bases, J lost 5 bases, and 17 bases lay in between. The germline CDR1 and CDR2 sequences are MNHNS and SASEGT. The CDR3 loop reads CASSDGGGQGHQPQHF. CDR3 bases: TGTGCCAGCAGTGATGGAGGGGGGCAGGGTCATCAGCCCCAGCATTTT.

The chain employs TRBV29-1 and TRBJ2-5, with TRBD1 as a possible D gene (5 bases). The assigned J gene may be wrong: the sequence end matches TRBJ2-7 better. CDR1 is SQVTM and CDR2 is ANQGSEA in the germline V gene. The CDR3 is 14 amino acids. For the CDR3, the DNA is TGCGGCGCATCGGACAATAAGCTCCTCTACGAGCAGTACTTC. Translation: CGASDNKLLYEQYF.

The genes are TRBV29-1 and TRBJ2-7; the match to TRBD1 covers 9 bases. The V segment lost 7 bases and the J segment 4 bases; nucleotides outside the gene matches: 8. This CDR3 has 13 amino acids. Germline CDR1 is SQVTM and CDR2 is ANQGSEA. CDR3 residues: CSGTGGANYEQYF. The CDR3 DNA reads TGCAGCGGCACAGGGGGCGCGAATTACGAGCAGTACTTC.

The chain couples TRBV3-1 to TRBJ2-5, with D unclear. The length of the CDR3 is 13 residues. Germline CDR1 reads LGHDT; CDR2 reads YNNKEL (reference sequence). V was trimmed by 2 bases and J by 2 bases, leaving 6 bases between them. The CDR3 region is CASSQLRQETQYF. CDR3 DNA sequence: TGTGCCAGCAGCCAACTCAGACAAGAGACCCAGTACTTC.

This sequence joins TRBV12-3 or TRBV12-4 and TRBJ2-5, with TRBD2 identical over 16 bases. The CDR3 spans 16 residues. V lost 7 bases and J lost 6; bases outside the gene matches: 8. CDR3 in DNA: TGTGCCAGCACCCCTGGGACTAGCGGGAGGGGGAAGACCCAGTACTTC. Encoded protein: CASTPGTSGRGKTQYF.